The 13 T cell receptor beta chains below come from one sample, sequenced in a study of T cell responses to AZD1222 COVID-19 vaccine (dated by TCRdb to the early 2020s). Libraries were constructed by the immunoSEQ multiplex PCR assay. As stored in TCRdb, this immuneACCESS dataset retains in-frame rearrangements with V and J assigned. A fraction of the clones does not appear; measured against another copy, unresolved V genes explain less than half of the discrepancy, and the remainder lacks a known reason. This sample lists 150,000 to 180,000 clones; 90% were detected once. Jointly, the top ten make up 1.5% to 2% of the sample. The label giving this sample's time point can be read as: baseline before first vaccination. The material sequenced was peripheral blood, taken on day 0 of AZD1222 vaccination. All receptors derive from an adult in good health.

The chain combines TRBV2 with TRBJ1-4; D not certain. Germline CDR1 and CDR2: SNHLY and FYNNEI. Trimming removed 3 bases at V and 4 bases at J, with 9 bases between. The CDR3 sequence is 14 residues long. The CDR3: CASSDVRYNEKLFF. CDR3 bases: TGTGCCAGCAGTGACGTGAGGTATAATGAAAAACTGTTTTTT.

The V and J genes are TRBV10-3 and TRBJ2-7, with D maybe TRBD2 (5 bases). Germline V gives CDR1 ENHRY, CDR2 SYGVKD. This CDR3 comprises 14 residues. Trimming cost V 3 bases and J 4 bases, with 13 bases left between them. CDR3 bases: TGTGCCATCAGTGATGGTGGGAGTAAGTACGAGCAGTACTTC. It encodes CAISDGGSKYEQYF.

CDR3 loop: CASSYSSAPYQPQHF. CDR3 bases: TGTGCCAGCAGTTACTCGAGCGCACCCTATCAGCCCCAGCATTTT. The chain couples TRBV6-2 or TRBV6-3 to TRBJ1-5; D remains unclear. The CDR3 runs 15 residues. CDR1 is MNHEY, CDR2 SVGEGT, per germline. V shed 0 bases and J shed 5 bases, with 11 bases lying between them.

The CDR3 protein is CASSRDFEGTEAFF. DNA of the CDR3: TGTGCCAGCAGCCGGGACTTTGAGGGTACTGAAGCTTTCTTT. J is TRBJ1-1 and V is TRBV7-9; the D gene is possibly TRBD1 (5 bases). The CDR3 has 14 residues. Trimming took 5 bases from V and 5 from J, leaving 15 bases between them. CDR1 and CDR2 from the germline V gene are SEHNR and FQNEAQ (reference sequence).

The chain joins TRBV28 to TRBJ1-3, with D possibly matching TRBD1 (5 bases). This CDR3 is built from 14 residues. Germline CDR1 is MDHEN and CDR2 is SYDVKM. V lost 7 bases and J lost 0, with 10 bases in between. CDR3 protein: CASTQGASGNTIYF. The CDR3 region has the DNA TGTGCCAGCACGCAGGGAGCCTCTGGAAACACCATATATTTT.

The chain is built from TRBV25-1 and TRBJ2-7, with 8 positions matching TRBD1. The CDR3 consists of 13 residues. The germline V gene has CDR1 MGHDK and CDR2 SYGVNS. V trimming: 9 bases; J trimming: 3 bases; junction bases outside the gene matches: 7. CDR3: CARSGQVFYEQYF. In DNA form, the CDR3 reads TGTGCCAGATCGGGACAGGTGTTCTACGAGCAGTACTTC.

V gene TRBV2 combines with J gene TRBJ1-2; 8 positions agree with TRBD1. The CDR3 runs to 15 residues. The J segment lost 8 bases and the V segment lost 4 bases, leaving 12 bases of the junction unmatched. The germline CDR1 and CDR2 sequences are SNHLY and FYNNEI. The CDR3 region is CASSGEGQGAGGYTF. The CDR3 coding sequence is TGTGCCAGCAGTGGCGAAGGACAGGGAGCAGGAGGCTACACCTTC.

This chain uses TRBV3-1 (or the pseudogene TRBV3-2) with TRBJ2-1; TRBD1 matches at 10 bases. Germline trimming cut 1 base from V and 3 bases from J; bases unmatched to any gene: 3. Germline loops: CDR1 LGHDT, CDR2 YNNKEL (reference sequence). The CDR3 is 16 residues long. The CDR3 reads CASSQGDRGIYNEQFF. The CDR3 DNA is TGTGCCAGCAGCCAAGGGGACAGGGGCATCTACAATGAGCAGTTCTTC.

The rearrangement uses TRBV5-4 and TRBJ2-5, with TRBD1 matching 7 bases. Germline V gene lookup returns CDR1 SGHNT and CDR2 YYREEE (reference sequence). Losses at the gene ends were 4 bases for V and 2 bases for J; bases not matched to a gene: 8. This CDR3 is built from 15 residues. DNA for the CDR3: TGTGCCAGCAGCACCAGACAGGGTAGGCAAGAGACCCAGTACTTC. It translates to CASSTRQGRQETQYF.

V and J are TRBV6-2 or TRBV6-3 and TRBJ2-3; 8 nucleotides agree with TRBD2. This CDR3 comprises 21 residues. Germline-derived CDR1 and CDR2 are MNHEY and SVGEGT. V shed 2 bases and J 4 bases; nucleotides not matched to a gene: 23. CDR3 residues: CASSYDVGLSGLDQTSDTQYF. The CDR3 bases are TGTGCCAGCAGTTACGACGTTGGATTGTCGGGACTAGACCAGACATCAGATACGCAGTATTTT.

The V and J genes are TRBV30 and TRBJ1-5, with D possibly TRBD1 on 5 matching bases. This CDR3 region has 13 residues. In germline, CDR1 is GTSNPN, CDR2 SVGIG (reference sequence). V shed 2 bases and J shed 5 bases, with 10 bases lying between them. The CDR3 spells CAWSKEGYQPQHF. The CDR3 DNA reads TGTGCCTGGAGTAAGGAGGGGTATCAGCCCCAGCATTTT.

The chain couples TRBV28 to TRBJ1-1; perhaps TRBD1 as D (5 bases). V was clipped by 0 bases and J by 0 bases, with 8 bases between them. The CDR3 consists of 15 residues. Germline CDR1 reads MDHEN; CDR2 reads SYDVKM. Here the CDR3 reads CASSLWGEVNTEAFF. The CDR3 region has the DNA TGTGCCAGCAGTTTATGGGGGGAGGTGAACACTGAAGCTTTCTTT.

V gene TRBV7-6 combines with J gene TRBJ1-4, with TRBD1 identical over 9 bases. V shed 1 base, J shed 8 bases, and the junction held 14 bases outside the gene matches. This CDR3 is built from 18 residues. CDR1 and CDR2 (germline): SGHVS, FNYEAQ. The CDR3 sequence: CASSLVGQGIGTGEKLFF. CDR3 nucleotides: TGTGCCAGCAGCTTAGTAGGACAGGGGATAGGGACGGGAGAAAAACTGTTTTTT.